The 12 T cell receptor beta chains given below trace back to one sample, sequenced in a study of blood T cell repertoires in COVID-19. Generated by immunoSEQ multiplex PCR, the TCRdb table keeps only in-frame clones and is missing some. In the table there are 200,000 to 250,000 clones, about 86% of which are singletons. Material: peripheral blood. These receptors originate from a woman younger than 45 who had recovered from COVID-19.

The chain has TRBV19 and TRBJ1-5, with 11 bases identical to TRBD1. J gave up 6 bases and V 2 bases, and 3 bases lay outside the gene matches. The CDR3 is 15 amino acids. Germline-derived CDR1 and CDR2 are LNHDA and SQIVND (reference sequence). The CDR3: CASSIFGTGGQPQHF. The CDR3 nucleotides are TGTGCCAGTAGTATATTTGGGACAGGGGGTCAGCCCCAGCATTTT.

The rearrangement links TRBV19 to TRBJ1-2, with D tentatively TRBD1 (6 bases). Germline V gene sequence: CDR1 LNHDA, CDR2 SQIVND (reference sequence). CDR3 length: 15 amino acids. With 5 bases removed from V and 5 bases from J, the gap between germline ends came to 18 bases. The CDR3 DNA sequence: TGTGCCAGTAGTCTCGACAGGTTTTCCCCTTATGGCTACACCTTC. This sequence encodes CASSLDRFSPYGYTF.

This chain links TRBV2 with TRBJ1-1, with D perhaps TRBD1 (6 bases). The germline gives CDR1 SNHLY, CDR2 FYNNEI. Deletions cut 10 bases from V and 2 bases from J, with 14 bases between. The CDR3 runs 13 residues. The CDR3 coding sequence is TGTGCCACTGAACAGGGTAGAAACACTGAAGCTTTCTTT. Translation gives CATEQGRNTEAFF.

The genes are TRBV7-3 and TRBJ1-1; D remains ambiguous. The V and J ends lost 1 base and 1 base respectively, with 13 bases between them. The CDR3 is made up of 16 amino acids. CDR1 is SGHTA, CDR2 FQGTGA, per germline. CDR3 DNA sequence: TGTGCCAGCAGCTTAAAGGCTCCGGGAGAGAACACTGAAGCTTTCTTT. Its protein product is CASSLKAPGENTEAFF.

The chain employs TRBV5-7 and TRBJ1-4, with TRBD1 as a possible D gene (5 bases). TRBV5-7 counts as an open reading frame of uncertain function. The CDR3 runs to 16 residues. The germline V and J ends were trimmed by 2 bases and 8 bases, with 19 bases remaining between them. The CDR3 protein is CASSLTPGLLREKLFF. Written as DNA, the CDR3 is TGTGCCAGCAGCTTAACCCCGGGACTCCTGAGGGAAAAACTGTTTTTT.

The chain carries TRBV9 and TRBJ1-3; D is perhaps TRBD1 (5 bases). V was cut by 2 bases and J by 4 bases, with 13 bases left in between. This CDR3 has 15 amino acids. Germline assignment: CDR1 SGDLS and CDR2 YYNGEE. The CDR3 DNA is TGTGCCAGCAGCGTCGGGGGACTAACAGGAAACACCATATATTTT. Its protein product is CASSVGGLTGNTIYF.

This rearrangement joins TRBV9 to TRBJ2-3; TRBD2 aligns across 8 bases. CDR1 and CDR2 (germline): SGDLS, YYNGEE. The CDR3 runs 17 residues. V trimming: 5 bases; J trimming: 0 bases; junction bases outside the gene matches: 11. The CDR3, as DNA: TGTGCCAGCAGTGACCCTCTGGCGGGGGGTAGCACAGATACGCAGTATTTT. Translation: CASSDPLAGGSTDTQYF.

The V and J genes are TRBV5-1 and TRBJ2-3, with D hard to call. The V end lost 0 bases, the J end lost 3 bases, and 8 bases lay between the germline ends. Germline V gives CDR1 SGHRS, CDR2 YFSETQ. The CDR3 length is 14 residues. CDR3 nucleotides: TGCGCCAGCAGCTTGGTCTCAGAAACAGATACGCAGTATTTT. This codes for CASSLVSETDTQYF. Full variable domain (remainder filled in from reference TRBV5-1 and TRBJ2-3): KAGVTQTPRYLIKTRGQQVTLSCSPISGHRSVSWYQQTPGQGLQFLFEYFSETQRNKGNFPGRFSGRQFSNSRSEMNVSTLELGDSALYLCASSLVSETDTQYFGPGTRLTVL.

The J gene is TRBJ2-3, the V gene TRBV4-2, with TRBD2 matching 10 bases. The CDR3 is 20 residues long. The germline CDR1 and CDR2 sequences are LGHNA and YNFKEQ. The J segment lost 1 base and the V segment lost 0 bases, leaving 13 bases of the junction unmatched. CDR3 sequence reads: CASSQDSRTSGVRGTDTQYF. CDR3 DNA sequence: TGTGCCAGCAGCCAAGATTCCCGGACTAGCGGAGTCCGGGGCACAGATACGCAGTATTTT.

The gene calls are TRBV7-3 and TRBJ1-2, with a tentative D call TRBD1 (6 bases). CDR1 and CDR2 from the germline V gene are SGHTA and FQGTGA. V was clipped by 0 bases and J by 0 bases, with 14 bases between them. This CDR3 contains 17 residues. This chain's CDR3 is CASSLTDRRISNYGYTF. The CDR3 region has the DNA TGTGCCAGCAGCTTAACGGACAGAAGGATATCTAACTATGGCTACACCTTC.

V and J are TRBV6-5 and TRBJ2-1, with 11 positions matching TRBD2. J lost 8 bases, V lost 10 bases, and 7 bases had no gene match. Germline values: CDR1 MNHEY, CDR2 SVGAGI. The CDR3 has 13 residues. The DNA of the CDR3 is TGTGCCACCATAGCGGGAGGGCGATATGAGCAGTTCTTC. Its translation: CATIAGGRYEQFF.

In DNA form, the CDR3 reads TGTGCCAGCAGCCCGGGAGGGCGGGATACGCAGTATTTT. Translating it yields CASSPGGRDTQYF. The chain combines TRBV3-1 (or the pseudogene TRBV3-2) with TRBJ2-3, with 8 bases matching TRBD2. The CDR3 sequence is 13 residues long. The V gene's germline CDR1 is LGHDT and CDR2 YNNKEL (reference sequence). V lost 4 bases, J lost 6 bases, and 3 bases stayed unmatched.